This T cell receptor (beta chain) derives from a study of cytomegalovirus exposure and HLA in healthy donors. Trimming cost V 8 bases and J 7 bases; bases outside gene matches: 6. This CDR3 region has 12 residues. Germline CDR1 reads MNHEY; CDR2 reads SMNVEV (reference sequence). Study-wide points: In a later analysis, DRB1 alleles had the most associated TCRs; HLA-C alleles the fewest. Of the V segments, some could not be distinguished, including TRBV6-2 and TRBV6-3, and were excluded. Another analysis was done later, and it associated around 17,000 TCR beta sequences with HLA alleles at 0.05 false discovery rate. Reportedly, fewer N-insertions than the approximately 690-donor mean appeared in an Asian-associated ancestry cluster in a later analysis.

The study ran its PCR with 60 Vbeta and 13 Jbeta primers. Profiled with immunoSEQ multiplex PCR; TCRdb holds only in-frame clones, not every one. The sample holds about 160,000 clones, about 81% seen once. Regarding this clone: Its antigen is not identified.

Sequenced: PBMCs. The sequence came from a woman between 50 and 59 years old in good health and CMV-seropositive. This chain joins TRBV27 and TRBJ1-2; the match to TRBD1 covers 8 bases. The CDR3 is CASGQGIAGYTF. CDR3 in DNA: TGTGCCAGCGGACAGGGTATAGCTGGCTACACCTTC.